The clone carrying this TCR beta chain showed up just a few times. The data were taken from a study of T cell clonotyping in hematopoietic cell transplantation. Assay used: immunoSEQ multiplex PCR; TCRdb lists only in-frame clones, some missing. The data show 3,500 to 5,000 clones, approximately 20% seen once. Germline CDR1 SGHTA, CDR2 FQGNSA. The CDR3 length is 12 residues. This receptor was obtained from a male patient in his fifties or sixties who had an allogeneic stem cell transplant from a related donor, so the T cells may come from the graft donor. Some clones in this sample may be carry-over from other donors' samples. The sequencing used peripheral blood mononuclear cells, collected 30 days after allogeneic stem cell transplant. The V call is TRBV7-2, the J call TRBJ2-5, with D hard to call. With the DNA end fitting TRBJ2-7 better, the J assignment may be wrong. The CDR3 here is CASSPFRHEQYF. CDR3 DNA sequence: TGTGCCAGCAGCCCCTTTCGCCACGAGCAGTACTTC.